The 18 T cell receptor beta chains below all came from one sample that was sequenced in a study of shared clonotypes between healthy human individuals. Method: immunoSEQ multiplex PCR; TCRdb's copy keeps in-frame clones and lacks some. The profile shows 2 million to 2.5 million clones, just under 95% of them singletons. The sample taken for sequencing was naive CD4+ T cells from PBMCs. Sample subset: CD45RA+ positively selected. The receptors were sampled from a man younger than 30 in good health. Some clones in this sample may be carry-over from other donors' samples.

This rearrangement joins TRBV5-4 to TRBJ2-7, with 7 bases that match TRBD2. Germline values: CDR1 SGHNT, CDR2 YYREEE (reference sequence). This CDR3 spans 14 amino acids. J gave up 2 bases and V 4 bases, and 6 bases lay outside the gene matches. CDR3 in DNA: TGTGCCAGCAGCCCTAGCGGTAGGACCTACGAGCAGTACTTC. Residues: CASSPSGRTYEQYF.

This rearrangement joins TRBV29-1 to TRBJ2-1, with 8 nucleotides matching TRBD2. This CDR3 is built from 14 residues. Unmatched junction bases numbered 5, after V lost 3 bases and J lost 4 bases. CDR1 SQVTM and CDR2 ANQGSEA come from the germline V gene. The CDR3 is CSVDVGRGYNEQFF. The CDR3 DNA is TGCAGCGTTGATGTCGGGAGGGGGTACAATGAGCAGTTCTTC.

This clone was detected only a few times. The rearrangement links TRBV7-2 to TRBJ1-1, with D hard to call. The CDR3 length is 14 residues. The germline CDR1 and CDR2 sequences are SGHTA and FQGNSA. V gave up 3 bases and J gave up 1 base, with 9 bases separating them. The CDR3 protein is CASSFRTQNTEAFF. For the CDR3, the DNA is TGTGCCAGCAGCTTTCGAACACAGAACACTGAAGCTTTCTTT. Complete variable domain (other parts from reference TRBV7-2 and TRBJ1-1): GAGVSQSPSNKVTEKGKDVELRCDPISGHTALYWYRQSLGQGLEFLIYFQGNSAPDKSGLPSDRFSAERTGGSVSTLTIQRTQQEDSAVYLCASSFRTQNTEAFFGQGTRLTVV.

The chain is built from TRBV7-3 and TRBJ1-1, with D possibly matching TRBD1 (5 bases). V was clipped by 1 base and J by 4 bases, with 7 bases between them. The CDR3 totals 13 residues. Germline V gives CDR1 SGHTA, CDR2 FQGTGA. CDR3 residues: CASSLSDSTEAFF. The CDR3 DNA sequence: TGTGCCAGCAGCTTAAGTGACAGCACTGAAGCTTTCTTT. Variable domain in full (rest from reference TRBV7-3 and TRBJ1-1): GAGVSQTPSNKVTEKGKYVELRCDPISGHTALYWYRQSLGQGPEFLIYFQGTGAADDSGLPNDRFFAVRPEGSVSTLKIQRTERGDSAVYLCASSLSDSTEAFFGQGTRLTVV.

The V and J genes are TRBV15 and TRBJ2-1, with a weak D call TRBD2 (6 bases). The V gene's germline CDR1 is LNHNV and CDR2 YYDKDF (reference sequence). V dropped 1 base and J dropped 8 bases, with 6 bases sitting between them. The CDR3 sequence is 12 residues long. The chain's CDR3 is CATSRGDYEQFF. In DNA, the CDR3 is TGTGCCACCAGCAGAGGGGACTATGAGCAGTTCTTC.

Only a few counts were recorded for this clone. Other nucleotide sequences from this sample produce the same CDR3. The chain joins TRBV18 to TRBJ1-2; D might be TRBD1 (5 bases). The length of the CDR3 is 13 residues. The V and J ends lost 3 bases and 2 bases respectively, with 7 bases between them. In germline, CDR1 is KGHSH, CDR2 LQKENI. In DNA form, the CDR3 reads TGTGCCAGCTCACCGGGACTGAACTATGGCTACACCTTC. This sequence encodes CASSPGLNYGYTF.

The chain uses TRBV29-1 and TRBJ1-3, with D possibly matching TRBD1 (5 bases). V lost 6 bases to trimming and J lost 0 bases, with 15 bases between them. CDR1 and CDR2 from the germline V gene are SQVTM and ANQGSEA. CDR3 size: 15 residues. CDR3 nucleotides: TGCAGCGTACGATCAGGGACCATCTCTGGAAACACCATATATTTT. It yields the protein CSVRSGTISGNTIYF.

The chain uses TRBV11-2 and TRBJ1-1; D perhaps matches TRBD1 (6 bases). Germline assignment: CDR1 SGHAT and CDR2 FQNNGV. Trimming took off 5 bases at V and 11 bases at J, with 21 bases between the two ends. This CDR3 is built from 14 residues. The CDR3 bases are TGTGCCAGCAGCCGGAGTTTACAGGGAATTGAGGCTTTCTTT. Its translation: CASSRSLQGIEAFF.

The table lists this clone with a count of one. V is TRBV5-4 and J is TRBJ2-5; 7 bases fit TRBD1. There are 15 residues in the CDR3. CDR1 is SGHNT, CDR2 YYREEE, per germline (reference sequence). V was pared by 4 bases and J by 4 bases, with 10 bases of the junction left unmatched. CDR3 sequence (DNA): TGTGCCAGCAGCGTTTCGGGACAGATATTAGAGACCCAGTACTTC. As protein: CASSVSGQILETQYF.

The chain links TRBV7-9 to TRBJ2-2; no definite D call. Germline V gene sequence: CDR1 SEHNR, CDR2 FQNEAQ (reference sequence). V dropped 4 bases and J dropped 0 bases, with 15 bases sitting between them. CDR3 length equals 17 residues. CDR3 sequence: CASSSPPGSSNTGELFF. Here the CDR3 DNA reads TGTGCCAGCAGCTCCCCCCCGGGTAGTTCGAACACCGGGGAGCTGTTTTTT.

This chain connects TRBV28 to TRBJ1-1, with D perhaps matching TRBD1 (5 bases). The CDR3 sequence is 13 residues long. V was trimmed by 6 bases and J by 6 bases, leaving 14 bases between them. The germline gives CDR1 MDHEN, CDR2 SYDVKM. As DNA, the CDR3 is TGTGCCAGCAGAACAGGAGGGAGGCCTGAAGCTTTCTTT. Amino acids: CASRTGGRPEAFF.

This chain uses TRBV18 with TRBJ2-7; 7 bases align to TRBD1. The ends lost 2 bases at V and 2 bases at J; junction bases unmatched: 6. The CDR3 loop spans 15 amino acids. Germline V gene sequence: CDR1 KGHSH, CDR2 LQKENI. The CDR3: CASSPGTATPYEQYF. The CDR3 DNA follows: TGTGCCAGCTCACCAGGGACAGCTACTCCCTACGAGCAGTACTTC.

The CDR3 DNA sequence: TGTGCCATCAGTGAGTCGATAGCCACAGATACGCAGTATTTT. Protein: CAISESIATDTQYF. V gene TRBV10-3 combines with J gene TRBJ2-3; D gene unclear. CDR3 length: 14 amino acids. Trimming removed 0 bases at V and 2 bases at J, with 6 bases between. Germline V gene data show CDR1 as ENHRY and CDR2 as SYGVKD.

This chain joins TRBV11-2 and TRBJ2-7; no clear D gene. The CDR3 totals 13 residues. Germline values: CDR1 SGHAT, CDR2 FQNNGV. V was cut by 0 bases and J by 3 bases, with 6 bases left in between. CDR3 region: CASSLESDYEQYF. CDR3 nucleotides: TGTGCCAGCAGCTTAGAGAGTGACTACGAGCAGTACTTC.

The rearrangement uses TRBV7-9 and TRBJ2-7; 9 positions match TRBD1. The CDR3 has 17 amino acids. Trimming removed 3 bases from V and 5 bases from J; junction bases left unmatched: 14. Germline CDR1 reads SEHNR; CDR2 reads FQNEAQ (reference sequence). DNA of the CDR3: TGTGCCAGCAGCTTCATTACCGGGACAGGGAAAGTTAACGAGCAGTACTTC. Translation gives CASSFITGTGKVNEQYF.

This sequence joins TRBV5-1 and TRBJ2-2; D unresolved. CDR3 length: 12 residues. Germline CDR1 SGHRS, CDR2 YFSETQ. V lost 4 bases and J 6 bases, leaving 7 bases between the germline ends. The CDR3 is CASSAVPGELFF. DNA for the CDR3: TGCGCCAGCAGCGCCGTCCCCGGGGAGCTGTTTTTT.

Only one count was recorded for this clone. V usage is TRBV6-6 and J usage is TRBJ1-5; 8 bases line up with TRBD1. CDR3 length: 14 residues. Germline CDR1 is MNHNY and CDR2 is SVGAGI (reference sequence). V lost 7 bases, J lost 2 bases, and 4 bases stayed unmatched. The CDR3 sequence: CASNPDRGNQPQHF. The CDR3 region has the DNA TGTGCCAGCAATCCGGACAGGGGCAATCAGCCCCAGCATTTT.

This clone has more than one count but fewer than ten. This chain joins TRBV5-1 and TRBJ2-5, with D hard to call. Germline values: CDR1 SGHRS, CDR2 YFSETQ. V was clipped by 4 bases and J by 5 bases, with 15 bases between them. The CDR3 runs 14 residues. The chain's CDR3 is CASSQRWLGETQYF. CDR3 bases: TGCGCCAGCAGCCAACGGTGGCTGGGGGAGACCCAGTACTTC.